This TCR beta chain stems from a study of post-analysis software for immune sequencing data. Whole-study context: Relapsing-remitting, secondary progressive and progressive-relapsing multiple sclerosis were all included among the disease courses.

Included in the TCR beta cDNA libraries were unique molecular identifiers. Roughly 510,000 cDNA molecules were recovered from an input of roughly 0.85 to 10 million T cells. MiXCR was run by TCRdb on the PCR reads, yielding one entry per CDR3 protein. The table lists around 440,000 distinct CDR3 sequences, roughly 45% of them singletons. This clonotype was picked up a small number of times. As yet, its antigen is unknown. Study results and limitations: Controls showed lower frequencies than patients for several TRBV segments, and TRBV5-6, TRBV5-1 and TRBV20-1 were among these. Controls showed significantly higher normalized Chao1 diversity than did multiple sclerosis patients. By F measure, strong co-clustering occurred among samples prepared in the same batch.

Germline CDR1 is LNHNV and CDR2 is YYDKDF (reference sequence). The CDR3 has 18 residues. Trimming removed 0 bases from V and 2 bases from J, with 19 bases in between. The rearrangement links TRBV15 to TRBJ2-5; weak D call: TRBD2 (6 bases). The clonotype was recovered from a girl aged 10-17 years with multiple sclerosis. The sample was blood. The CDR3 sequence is CATSRDFGGTGLQETQYF. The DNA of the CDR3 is TGTGCCACCAGCAGAGATTTTGGTGGAACAGGACTACAAGAGACCCAGTACTTC. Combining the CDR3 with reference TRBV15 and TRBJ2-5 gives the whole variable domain DAMVIQNPRYQVTQFGKPVTLSCSQTLNHNVMYWYQQKSSQAPKLLFHYYDKDFNNEADTPDNFQSRRPNTSFCFLDIRSPGLGDTAMYLCATSRDFGGTGLQETQYFGPGTRLLVL.